These 10 T cell receptor beta chains were sequenced from one sample in a study of human T cells and chemical hapten exposure. Time point here: patch test 1, 2 weeks after DPC sensitization. Treatment here: therapeutic diphenylcyclopropenone sensitization with weekly scalp DPC. TCRdb itself ran the RACE reads through MiXCR, one entry per CDR3 protein. Found here are around 110,000 distinct CDR3 sequences, about an eighth of them singletons; the top ten hold just over 1.4%. The starting material was whole blood, obtained in connection with sensitization to the hapten diphenylcyclopropenone (DPC). The receptors here all came from a woman in her 50s with alopecia areata. Some clones in this sample may be carry-over from other donors' samples.

The V call is TRBV9, the J call TRBJ2-3, with 7 bases that match TRBD2. After removal of 0 bases from V and 6 bases from J, the junction contained 7 bases not matched to a gene. Per the germline V gene, CDR1 is SGDLS and CDR2 is YYNGEE. The CDR3 runs 15 residues. The CDR3 loop reads CASSVGGRASDTQYF. The CDR3 bases are TGTGCCAGCAGCGTAGGCGGGAGAGCGTCGGATACGCAGTATTTT.

This clonotype has a handful of counts. The chain links TRBV7-2 to TRBJ2-7, with no clear D. V gave up 5 bases and J gave up 0 bases, with 11 bases separating them. In germline, CDR1 is SGHTA, CDR2 FQGNSA. CDR3 size: 14 residues. CDR3: CASSPADGSYEQYF. The DNA of the CDR3 is TGTGCCAGCAGCCCGGCGGACGGCTCCTACGAGCAGTACTTC.

J is TRBJ2-1 and V is TRBV11-2; the match to TRBD2 covers 15 bases. J was trimmed by 8 bases and V by 5 bases; bases with no gene match: 7. The CDR3 totals 16 residues. From germline, CDR1 is SGHAT and CDR2 FQNNGV. This CDR3 reads CASSPPGTSGRYEQFF. The CDR3, as DNA: TGTGCCAGCAGCCCTCCCGGGACTAGCGGGAGGTATGAGCAGTTCTTC.

J is TRBJ2-1 and V is TRBV6-5; 9 bases match TRBD1. In germline, CDR1 is MNHEY, CDR2 SVGAGI. V gave up 6 bases and J gave up 3 bases; unmatched junction bases: 3. This CDR3 contains 14 residues. The CDR3 loop reads CASSRDRDYNEQFF. In DNA, the CDR3 is TGTGCCAGCAGCCGGGACAGGGACTACAATGAGCAGTTCTTC.

This clonotype showed up many times. The J gene is TRBJ2-3, the V gene TRBV29-1, with 7 bases identical to TRBD1. The J segment lost 0 bases and the V segment lost 7 bases, leaving 4 bases of the junction unmatched. The CDR3 runs 13 residues. Germline assignment: CDR1 SQVTM and CDR2 ANQGSEA. CDR3 coding DNA: TGCAGCGCAGACAGGGCGAGCACAGATACGCAGTATTTT. Translation gives CSADRASTDTQYF.

There are many counts of this clonotype. At one end, the junction sequence differs from germline, possibly due to a read error. The chain has TRBV5-1 and TRBJ2-7; tentatively, D is TRBD1 (5 bases). Germline CDR1 SGHRS, CDR2 YFSETQ. The CDR3 contains 11 residues. CDR3 region: CASSQGYEQYF. CDR3 sequence (DNA): TGTGCCAGCAGCCAGGGTTACGAGCAGTACTTC.

V is TRBV20-1 and J is TRBJ2-7; the D gene is possibly TRBD2 (6 bases). Trimming stripped 0 bases from V and 0 bases from J, with 18 bases between. Germline CDR1 and CDR2: DFQATT and SNEGSKA (reference sequence). The CDR3 is 17 amino acids. The CDR3 nucleotides are TGCAGTGCTAGAGATCCAACTAGCCCTAGAACCTCCTACGAGCAGTACTTC. Translated, it gives CSARDPTSPRTSYEQYF.

This clonotype was detected only a few times. The chain is built from TRBV7-6 and TRBJ1-1; 7 bases fit TRBD1. Germline CDR1 reads SGHVS; CDR2 reads FNYEAQ. The CDR3 runs to 14 residues. V dropped 5 bases and J dropped 0; count of bases not matched to a gene: 3. CDR3 nucleotides: TGTGCCAGCAGCCAGGGACAGATGAACACTGAAGCTTTCTTT. This encodes CASSQGQMNTEAFF.

This clonotype was detected only a few times. The chain has TRBV12-3 or TRBV12-4 and TRBJ1-2; 9 bases agree with TRBD1. The CDR3 loop spans 13 amino acids. V shed 5 bases, J shed 8 bases, and the junction held 6 bases outside the gene matches. The chain's CDR3 is CASSRDRAEGYTF. The CDR3 DNA sequence: TGTGCCAGCAGTCGGGACAGGGCCGAGGGCTACACCTTC.

In its sample, this clonotype was seen many times. The chain couples TRBV9 to TRBJ2-3; D is ambiguous. The germline V and J ends were trimmed by 4 bases and 4 bases, with 25 bases remaining between them. Per germline, CDR1 SGDLS and CDR2 YYNGEE. The CDR3 extends over 18 amino acids. CDR3 in amino acids: CASSTRTSAFERADTQYF. The CDR3 nucleotides read TGTGCCAGCAGCACCCGAACTTCGGCGTTCGAAAGGGCAGATACGCAGTATTTT.